The present TCR beta chain was sequenced within a study of T cell repertoires in cytomegalovirus infection. Study information: In public TCR beta signatures, there were indications of both CMV infection and matching HLA type.

TCRdb called the reads again in MiXCR, with one record for every CDR3 protein. The sample holds some 180,000 distinct CDR3 sequences, about 15% seen once. This clonotype occurred a few times. Its cognate antigen is unknown. CDR3 length: 15 amino acids. The germline V gene encodes CDR1 SEHNR and CDR2 FQNEAQ (reference sequence). Trimming stripped 5 bases from V and 0 bases from J, with 13 bases between. Overall study findings and caveats: CMV-specific HLA-C-restricted TCR beta clonotypes dominated the ex vivo response. Carriage of CMV together with the relevant HLA was identifiable through cumulative public TCR beta family frequency.

The specimen was CD8+ T cells from PBMCs. This chain links TRBV7-9 with TRBJ1-1, with D tentatively TRBD1 (5 bases). This TCR was sampled from a human donor in good health (CMV status not recorded). Some clones in this sample may be carry-over from other donors' samples. The CDR3 loop is CASSPLAGMNTEAFF. CDR3 DNA: TGTGCCAGCAGCCCCCTCGCAGGGATGAACACTGAAGCTTTCTTT.